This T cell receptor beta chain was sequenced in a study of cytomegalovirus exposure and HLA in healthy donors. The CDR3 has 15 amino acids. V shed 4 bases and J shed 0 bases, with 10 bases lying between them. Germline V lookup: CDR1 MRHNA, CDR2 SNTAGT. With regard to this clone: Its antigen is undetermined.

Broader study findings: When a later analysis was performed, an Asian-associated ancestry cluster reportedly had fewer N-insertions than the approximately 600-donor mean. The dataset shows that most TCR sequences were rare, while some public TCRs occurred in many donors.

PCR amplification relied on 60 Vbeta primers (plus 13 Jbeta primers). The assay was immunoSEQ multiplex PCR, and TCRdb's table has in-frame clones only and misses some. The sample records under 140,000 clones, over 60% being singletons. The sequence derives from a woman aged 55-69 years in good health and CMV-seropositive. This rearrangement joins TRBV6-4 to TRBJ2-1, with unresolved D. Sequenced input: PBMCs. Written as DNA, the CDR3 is TGTGCCAGCAGTGTAACACCCGCCTCCTACAATGAGCAGTTCTTC. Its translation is CASSVTPASYNEQFF.